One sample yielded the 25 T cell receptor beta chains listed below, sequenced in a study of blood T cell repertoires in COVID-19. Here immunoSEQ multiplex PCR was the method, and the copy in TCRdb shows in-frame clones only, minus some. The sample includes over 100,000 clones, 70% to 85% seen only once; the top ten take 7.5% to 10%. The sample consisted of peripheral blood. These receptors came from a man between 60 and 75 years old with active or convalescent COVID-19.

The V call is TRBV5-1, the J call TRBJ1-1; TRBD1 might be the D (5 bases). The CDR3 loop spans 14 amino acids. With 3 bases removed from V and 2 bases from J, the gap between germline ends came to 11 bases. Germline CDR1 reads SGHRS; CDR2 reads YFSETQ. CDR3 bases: TGCGCCAGCAGCTCGACAGCAGCAAACACTGAAGCTTTCTTT. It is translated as CASSSTAANTEAFF.

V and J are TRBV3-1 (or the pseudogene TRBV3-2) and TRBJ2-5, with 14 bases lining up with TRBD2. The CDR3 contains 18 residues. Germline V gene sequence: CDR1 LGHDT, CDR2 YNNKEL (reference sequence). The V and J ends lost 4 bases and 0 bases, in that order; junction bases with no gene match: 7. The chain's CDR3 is CASSPGTSGSQYQETQYF. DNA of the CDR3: TGTGCCAGCAGCCCAGGGACTAGCGGGAGCCAGTACCAAGAGACCCAGTACTTC.

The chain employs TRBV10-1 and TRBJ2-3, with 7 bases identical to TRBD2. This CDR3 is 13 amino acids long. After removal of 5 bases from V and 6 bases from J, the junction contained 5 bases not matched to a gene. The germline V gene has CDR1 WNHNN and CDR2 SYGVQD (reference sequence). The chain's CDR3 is CASSRLAADTQYF. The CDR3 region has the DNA TGCGCCAGCAGTAGACTAGCCGCTGATACGCAGTATTTT.

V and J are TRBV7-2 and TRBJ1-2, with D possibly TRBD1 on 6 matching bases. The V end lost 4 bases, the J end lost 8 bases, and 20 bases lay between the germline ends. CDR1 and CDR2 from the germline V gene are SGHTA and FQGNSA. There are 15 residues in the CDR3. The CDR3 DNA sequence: TGTGCCAGCAGCTCCTGGTCCGGGACACCCCAAGGCTACACCTTC. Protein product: CASSSWSGTPQGYTF.

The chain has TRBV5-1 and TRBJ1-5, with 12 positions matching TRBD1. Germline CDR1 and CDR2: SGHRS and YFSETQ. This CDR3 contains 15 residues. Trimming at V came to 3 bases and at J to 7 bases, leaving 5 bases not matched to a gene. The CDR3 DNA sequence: TGCGCCAGCAGCTCGGGACAGGGGGCTAGGCAGCCCCAGCATTTT. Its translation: CASSSGQGARQPQHF. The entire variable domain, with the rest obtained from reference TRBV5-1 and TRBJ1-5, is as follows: KAGVTQTPRYLIKTRGQQVTLSCSPISGHRSVSWYQQTPGQGLQFLFEYFSETQRNKGNFPGRFSGRQFSNSRSEMNVSTLELGDSALYLCASSSGQGARQPQHFGDGTRLSIL.

The chain's CDR3 is CASSVISGTSGDTQYF. The CDR3 DNA follows: TGTGCCAGCAGCGTCATTTCCGGGACTAGCGGGGATACGCAGTATTTT. The rearrangement uses TRBV7-6 and TRBJ2-3, with 12 nucleotides matching TRBD2. Germline trimming cut 5 bases from V and 6 bases from J; bases unmatched to any gene: 9. The CDR3 has 16 residues. Looked up from germline, CDR1 is SGHVS and CDR2 is FNYEAQ.

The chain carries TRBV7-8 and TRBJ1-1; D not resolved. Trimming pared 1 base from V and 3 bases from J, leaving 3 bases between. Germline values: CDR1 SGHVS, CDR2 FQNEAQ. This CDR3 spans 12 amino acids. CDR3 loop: CASSLVYTEAFF. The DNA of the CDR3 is TGTGCCAGCAGCTTAGTATACACTGAAGCTTTCTTT.

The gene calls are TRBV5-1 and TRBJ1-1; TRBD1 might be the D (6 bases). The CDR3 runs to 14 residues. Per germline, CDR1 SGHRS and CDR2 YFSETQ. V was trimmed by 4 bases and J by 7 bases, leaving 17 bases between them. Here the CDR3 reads CASSATGKISEAFF. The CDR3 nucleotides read TGCGCCAGCAGCGCCACAGGGAAGATAAGTGAAGCTTTCTTT. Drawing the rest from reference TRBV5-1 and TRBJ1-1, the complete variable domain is KAGVTQTPRYLIKTRGQQVTLSCSPISGHRSVSWYQQTPGQGLQFLFEYFSETQRNKGNFPGRFSGRQFSNSRSEMNVSTLELGDSALYLCASSATGKISEAFFGQGTRLTVV.

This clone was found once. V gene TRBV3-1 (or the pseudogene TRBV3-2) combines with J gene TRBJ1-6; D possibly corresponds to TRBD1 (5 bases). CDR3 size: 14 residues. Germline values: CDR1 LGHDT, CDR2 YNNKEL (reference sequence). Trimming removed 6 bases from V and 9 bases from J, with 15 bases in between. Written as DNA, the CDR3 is TGTGCCAGCAGTGACGTCCAGGGAACTTCACCCCTCCACTTT. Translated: CASSDVQGTSPLHF.

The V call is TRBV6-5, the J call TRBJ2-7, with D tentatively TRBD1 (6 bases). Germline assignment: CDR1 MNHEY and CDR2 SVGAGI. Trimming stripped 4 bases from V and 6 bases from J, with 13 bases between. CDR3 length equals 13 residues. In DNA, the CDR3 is TGTGCCAGCAGTTCCACAGGGTACGGCGAGCAGTACTTC. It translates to CASSSTGYGEQYF.

CDR3 bases: TGTGCCAGCAGTTTACAAGACCGGACAGGGAGAGCGTCTAACTATGGCTACACCTTC. Residues: CASSLQDRTGRASNYGYTF. The chain recombines TRBV27 with TRBJ1-2, with 8 bases matching TRBD1. The germline gives CDR1 MNHEY, CDR2 SMNVEV (reference sequence). This CDR3 has 19 residues. The trim removed 2 bases at V and 0 bases at J, leaving 14 bases unmatched.

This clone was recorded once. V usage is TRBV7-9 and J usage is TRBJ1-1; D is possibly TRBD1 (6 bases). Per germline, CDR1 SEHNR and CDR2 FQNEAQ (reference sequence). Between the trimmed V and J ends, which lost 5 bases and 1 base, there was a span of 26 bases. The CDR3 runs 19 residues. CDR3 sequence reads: CASSVARLGGPPWNTEAFF. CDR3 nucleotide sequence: TGTGCCAGCAGCGTCGCTAGGCTGGGGGGGCCGCCCTGGAACACTGAAGCTTTCTTT.

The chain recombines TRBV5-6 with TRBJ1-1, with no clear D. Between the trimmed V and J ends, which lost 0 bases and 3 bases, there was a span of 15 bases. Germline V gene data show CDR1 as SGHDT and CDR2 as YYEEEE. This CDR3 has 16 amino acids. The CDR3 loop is CASSLDRGLRHTEAFF. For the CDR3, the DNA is TGTGCCAGCAGCTTGGATCGAGGGCTTAGACACACTGAAGCTTTCTTT.

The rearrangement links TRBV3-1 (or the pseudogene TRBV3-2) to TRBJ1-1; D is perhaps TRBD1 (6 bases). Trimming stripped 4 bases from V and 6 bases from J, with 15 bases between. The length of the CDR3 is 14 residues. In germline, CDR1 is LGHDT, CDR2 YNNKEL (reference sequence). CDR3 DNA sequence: TGTGCCAGCAGCCTAGGCAGGGGAAGATCTGAAGCTTTCTTT. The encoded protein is CASSLGRGRSEAFF.

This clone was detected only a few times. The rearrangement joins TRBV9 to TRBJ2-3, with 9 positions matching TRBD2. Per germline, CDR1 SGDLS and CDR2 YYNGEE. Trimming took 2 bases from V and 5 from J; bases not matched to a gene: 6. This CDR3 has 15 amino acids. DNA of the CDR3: TGTGCCAGCAGCGTGTCTAGCGGGAATGTAGATACGCAGTATTTT. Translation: CASSVSSGNVDTQYF.

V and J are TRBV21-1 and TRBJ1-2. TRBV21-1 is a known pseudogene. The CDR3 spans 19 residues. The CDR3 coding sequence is TGTGCCAGCAGCAAAGGGGTGGTGGAGGCACGCTCAGCTAACTATGGCTACACCTTC. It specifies CASSKGVVEARSANYGYTF.

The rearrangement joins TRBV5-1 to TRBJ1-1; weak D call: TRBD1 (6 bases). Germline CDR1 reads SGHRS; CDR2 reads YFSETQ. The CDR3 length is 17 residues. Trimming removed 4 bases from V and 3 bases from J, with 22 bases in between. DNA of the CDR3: TGCGCCAGCAGCCCGTGGGGGGGGCGCAAAGGGGACACTGAAGCTTTCTTT. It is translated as CASSPWGGRKGDTEAFF.

CDR3 sequence: CASSQVLGGGYTF. The CDR3 DNA is TGCGCCAGCAGCCAAGTCCTCGGAGGTGGCTACACCTTC. This chain joins TRBV4-3 and TRBJ1-2; no definite D call. The germline CDR1 and CDR2 sequences are LGHNA and YSLEER. The V and J ends lost 1 base and 7 bases respectively, with 10 bases between them. CDR3 length: 13 residues.

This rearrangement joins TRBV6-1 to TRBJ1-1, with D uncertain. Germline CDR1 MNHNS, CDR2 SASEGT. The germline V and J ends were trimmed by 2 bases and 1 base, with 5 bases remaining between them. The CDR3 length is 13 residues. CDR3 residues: CASSETGNTEAFF. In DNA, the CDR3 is TGTGCCAGCAGTGAAACGGGGAACACTGAAGCTTTCTTT.

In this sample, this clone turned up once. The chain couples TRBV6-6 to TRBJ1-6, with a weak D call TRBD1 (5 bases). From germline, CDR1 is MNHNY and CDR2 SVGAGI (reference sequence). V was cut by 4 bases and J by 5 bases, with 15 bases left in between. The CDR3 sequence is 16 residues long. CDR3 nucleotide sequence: TGTGCCAGCAGTTCCCGCGGGGCGGCTAATAATTCACCCCTCCACTTT. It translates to CASSSRGAANNSPLHF.

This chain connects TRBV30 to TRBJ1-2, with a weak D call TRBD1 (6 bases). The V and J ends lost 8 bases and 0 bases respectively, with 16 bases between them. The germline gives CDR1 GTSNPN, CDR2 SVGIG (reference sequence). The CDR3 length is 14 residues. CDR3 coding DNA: TGTGCCACCGAAACAGGGATAGCTAACTATGGCTACACCTTC. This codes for CATETGIANYGYTF.

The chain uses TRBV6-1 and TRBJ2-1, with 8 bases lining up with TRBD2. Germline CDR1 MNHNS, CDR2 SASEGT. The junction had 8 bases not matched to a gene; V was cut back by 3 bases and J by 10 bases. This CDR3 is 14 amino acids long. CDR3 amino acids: CASSDEAGEWEQFF. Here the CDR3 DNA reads TGTGCCAGCAGTGATGAAGCGGGAGAATGGGAGCAGTTCTTC.

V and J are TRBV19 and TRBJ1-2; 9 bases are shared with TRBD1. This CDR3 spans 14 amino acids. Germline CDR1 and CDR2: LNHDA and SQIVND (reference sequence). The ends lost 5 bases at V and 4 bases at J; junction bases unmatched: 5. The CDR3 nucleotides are TGTGCCAGTAGTTCAGACAGGGGGATCTATGGCTACACCTTC. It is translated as CASSSDRGIYGYTF.

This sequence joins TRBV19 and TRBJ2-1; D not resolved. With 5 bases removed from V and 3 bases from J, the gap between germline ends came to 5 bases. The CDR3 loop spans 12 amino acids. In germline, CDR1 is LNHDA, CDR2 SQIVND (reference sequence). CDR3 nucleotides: TGTGCCAGTAGTTCGGGCTACAATGAGCAGTTCTTC. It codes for CASSSGYNEQFF.

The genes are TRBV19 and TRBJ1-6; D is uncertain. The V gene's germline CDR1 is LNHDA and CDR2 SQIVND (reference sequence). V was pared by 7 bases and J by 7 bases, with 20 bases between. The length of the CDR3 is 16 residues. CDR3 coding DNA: TGTGCCAGTACTCTCACCGTGGGAGGAGGCAATTCACCCCTCCACTTT. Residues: CASTLTVGGGNSPLHF.